The 24 T cell receptor beta chains reported below all come from one sample, sequenced in a study of post-analysis software for immune sequencing data. Findings and limits, study-wide: Higher frequency in patients than in controls was seen for roughly five TRBV segments, with TRBV5-6, TRBV5-1 and TRBV20-1 among them.

No cognate antigen is known for these TCRs. Unique-molecular-identifier-tagged TCR beta cDNA libraries were used. TCRdb recomputed calls from the PCR reads with MiXCR, one row per CDR3 protein. The sample gives 450,000 to 650,000 distinct CDR3 sequences, 44% of which show up once; approximately 1.7% is in the top ten. Sequencing was done on a sample of blood. These receptors all come from a girl aged 10 to 17 with multiple sclerosis.

This clonotype was detected only a few times. The V gene is TRBV12-3 or TRBV12-4, the J gene TRBJ2-1; 8 positions match TRBD2. The CDR3 totals 15 residues. The trim removed 3 bases at V and 4 bases at J, leaving 5 bases unmatched. The CDR3 is CASSFTVAGYNEQFF. The CDR3 DNA sequence: TGTGCCAGCAGTTTCACGGTAGCGGGGTACAATGAGCAGTTCTTC.

Details on this clonotype: A clone one base away is much larger, so this may be a read error. The V gene is TRBV12-3 or TRBV12-4, the J gene TRBJ2-1; TRBD2 agrees at 12 bases. V lost 5 bases, J lost 9 bases, and 8 bases stayed unmatched. The CDR3 is 15 amino acids. The CDR3 DNA follows: TGTGCCAGCAGTCCCTCTAGCGGGGGGGTTGGTGAGCAGTTCTTC. Translation: CASSPSSGGVGEQFF.

The rearrangement joins TRBV6-5 to TRBJ2-7; D gene ambiguous. The CDR3 runs to 11 residues. Germline V lookup: CDR1 MNHEY, CDR2 SVGAGI. V was cut by 6 bases and J by 3 bases, with 6 bases left in between. The CDR3 sequence: CASRHLYEQYF. The CDR3 DNA reads TGTGCCAGCAGGCACCTCTACGAGCAGTACTTC.

This clonotype was counted at least ten times. One end of the junction does not line up with germline, which may come from a read error. V usage is TRBV5-1 and J usage is TRBJ2-1; 10 bases match TRBD2. The length of the CDR3 is 15 residues. CDR1 and CDR2 (germline): SGHRS, YFSETQ. The DNA for the CDR3 is TGTGCCAGCAGTTTAGGACTAGCGGCCTACAATGAGCAGTTCTTC. Its protein product is CASSLGLAAYNEQFF.

This clonotype was seen only a few times. The chain joins TRBV6-1 to TRBJ1-5; 9 nucleotides align to TRBD1. Per germline, CDR1 MNHNS and CDR2 SASEGT. Trimming cost V 6 bases and J 2 bases; bases outside gene matches: 17. The CDR3 contains 19 residues. CDR3 bases: TGTGCCAGCAGCACTACACGCCGGGACAGGGCGAAGGGCAATCAGCCCCAGCATTTT. Protein product: CASSTTRRDRAKGNQPQHF.

This chain uses TRBV6-5 with TRBJ1-6, with TRBD1 as a possible D gene (6 bases). The CDR3 is 13 amino acids. The germline V gene has CDR1 MNHEY and CDR2 SVGAGI. Trimming stripped 4 bases from V and 10 bases from J, with 11 bases between. The DNA of the CDR3 is TGTGCCAGCAGTTCAGGGGTAAGATCACCCCTCCACTTT. It codes for CASSSGVRSPLHF.

CDR3 sequence (DNA): TGTGCCATCAGAGCGGGAGCAGTCGATGAGCAGTTCTTC. This sequence encodes CAIRAGAVDEQFF. This chain links TRBV10-3 with TRBJ2-1, with 8 bases fitting TRBD2. The CDR3 sequence is 13 residues long. V was clipped by 6 bases and J by 8 bases; unmatched bases: 6. Germline loops: CDR1 ENHRY, CDR2 SYGVKD.

This chain connects TRBV6-6 to TRBJ2-6; D is uncertain. CDR3 size: 16 residues. Germline CDR1 and CDR2: MNHNY and SVGAGI (reference sequence). Trimming left V 5 bases short and J 0 bases short, with 11 bases between. The CDR3 DNA reads TGTGCCAGCAGTGGCCGCGGTGTCTCTGGGGCCAACGTCCTGACTTTC. Protein sequence: CASSGRGVSGANVLTF.

This chain connects TRBV12-3 or TRBV12-4 to TRBJ2-7; the match to TRBD2 covers 7 bases. V gave up 2 bases and J gave up 4 bases; unmatched junction bases: 5. This CDR3 comprises 14 residues. CDR3 DNA sequence: TGTGCCAGCAGTTTACGGGGGGTCCCATACGAGCAGTACTTC. Amino acid sequence: CASSLRGVPYEQYF.

The chain recombines TRBV7-2 with TRBJ2-3; no firm D call. The CDR3 spans 14 residues. The germline gives CDR1 SGHTA, CDR2 FQGNSA. Deletions cut 5 bases from V and 1 base from J, with 10 bases between. The CDR3 here is CASSASRRTDTQYF. In DNA, the CDR3 is TGTGCCAGCAGCGCCTCCCGTCGCACAGATACGCAGTATTTT.

This clonotype has a handful of counts. The rearrangement joins TRBV7-3 to TRBJ2-1; D is undetermined. V lost 2 bases and J lost 6, with 17 bases in between. The CDR3 runs 16 residues. Germline loops: CDR1 SGHTA, CDR2 FQGTGA. The CDR3 sequence is CASSLEPRLSGNEQFF. The CDR3, as DNA: TGTGCCAGCAGCTTAGAACCCCGGCTCTCGGGCAATGAGCAGTTCTTC.

The genes are TRBV7-3 and TRBJ2-5, with a weak D call TRBD2 (5 bases). The J call may be wrong; the DNA end is better matched by TRBJ2-7. There are 17 residues in the CDR3. Germline V gene sequence: CDR1 SGHTA, CDR2 FQGTGA. The CDR3 coding sequence is TGTGCCAGCAGCTTATCGGTTATTCCGGGATTGGGCTACGAGCAGTACTTC. It encodes CASSLSVIPGLGYEQYF.

The CDR3 bases are TGCGCCAGCAGCTTGGTCTACAGTGGCACAGATACGCAGTATTTT. Its translation is CASSLVYSGTDTQYF. The rearrangement uses TRBV5-1 and TRBJ2-3; D gene uncertain. In germline, CDR1 is SGHRS, CDR2 YFSETQ. V was trimmed by 0 bases and J by 1 base, leaving 9 bases between them. The CDR3 is 15 residues long.

This clonotype was detected a few times. The rearrangement uses TRBV7-9 and TRBJ2-1; 8 positions agree with TRBD1. CDR3 length: 14 residues. V gave up 4 bases and J gave up 8 bases; unmatched junction bases: 7. CDR1 and CDR2 (germline): SEHNR, FQNEAQ (reference sequence). CDR3 loop: CASSSRTGSHEQFF. The CDR3 coding sequence is TGTGCCAGCAGCTCCAGGACAGGGTCGCATGAGCAGTTCTTC.

This clonotype was picked up many times. The chain carries TRBV12-3 or TRBV12-4 and TRBJ1-6; D perhaps matches TRBD1 (6 bases). V lost 6 bases to trimming and J lost 2 bases, with 11 bases between them. CDR3 length equals 15 residues. CDR3 DNA: TGTGCCAGCAGCCTACAGGGAACCTATAATTCACCCCTCCACTTT. This codes for CASSLQGTYNSPLHF.

V is TRBV6-5 and J is TRBJ2-7, with D maybe TRBD1 (5 bases). The CDR3 loop spans 15 amino acids. With 2 bases removed from V and 5 bases from J, the gap between germline ends came to 16 bases. Germline V gives CDR1 MNHEY, CDR2 SVGAGI. The CDR3 sequence: CASSYGMGRKNEQYF. The CDR3 DNA sequence: TGTGCCAGCAGTTACGGTATGGGGCGAAAGAACGAGCAGTACTTC.

The chain recombines TRBV28 with TRBJ2-7; TRBD2 matches at 10 bases. The V gene end was trimmed by 6 bases and the J gene end by 1 base; junction bases not matched to a gene: 6. This CDR3 is built from 15 residues. Looked up from germline, CDR1 is MDHEN and CDR2 is SYDVKM. This CDR3 reads CASRRASGRSYEQYF. CDR3 bases: TGTGCCAGCAGGCGAGCTAGCGGGAGATCCTACGAGCAGTACTTC.

The gene calls are TRBV5-5 and TRBJ2-5, with D perhaps matching TRBD1 (5 bases). From germline, CDR1 is SGHKS and CDR2 YYEKEE (reference sequence). V was pared by 0 bases and J by 5 bases, with 17 bases between. The CDR3 loop spans 16 amino acids. CDR3 DNA sequence: TGTGCCAGCAGCTTGGGGGTTGGGGCAACTGGGGAGACCCAGTACTTC. This sequence encodes CASSLGVGATGETQYF. Variable domain in full (rest from reference TRBV5-5 and TRBJ2-5): DAGVTQSPTHLIKTRGQQVTLRCSPISGHKSVSWYQQVLGQGPQFIFQYYEKEERGRGNFPDRFSARQFPNYSSELNVNALLLGDSALYLCASSLGVGATGETQYFGPGTRLLVL.

This clonotype occurred a few times. This chain joins TRBV7-2 and TRBJ2-1; 10 positions match TRBD2. CDR1 SGHTA and CDR2 FQGNSA come from the germline V gene. V shed 6 bases, J shed 8 bases, and the junction held 7 bases outside the gene matches. This CDR3 comprises 14 residues. In nucleotides, the CDR3 is TGTGCCAGCAGAACAGCGGGGGGGCGAGATGAGCAGTTCTTC. As protein: CASRTAGGRDEQFF.

The chain couples TRBV27 to TRBJ1-4; TRBD1 agrees at 8 bases. Germline CDR1 is MNHEY and CDR2 is SMNVEV (reference sequence). The CDR3 loop spans 13 amino acids. The trim removed 3 bases at V and 6 bases at J, leaving 0 bases unmatched. The CDR3 loop reads CASSLTGDEKLFF. CDR3 DNA sequence: TGTGCCAGCAGTTTGACAGGGGATGAAAAACTGTTTTTT. Full variable domain (rest looked up from reference TRBV27 and TRBJ1-4): EAQVTQNPRYLITVTGKKLTVTCSQNMNHEYMSWYRQDPGLGLRQIYYSMNVEVTDKGDVPEGYKVSRKEKRNFPLILESPSPNQTSLYFCASSLTGDEKLFFGSGTQLSVL.

The J gene is TRBJ2-3, the V gene TRBV20-1; possibly TRBD1 or TRBD2 for D (5 bases each). The germline gives CDR1 DFQATT, CDR2 SNEGSKA (reference sequence). The length of the CDR3 is 15 residues. The germline V and J ends were trimmed by 4 bases and 2 bases, with 16 bases remaining between them. This CDR3 reads CSAINRDLHTDTQYF. The CDR3 bases are TGCAGTGCTATAAACCGGGACCTCCACACAGATACGCAGTATTTT.

The rearrangement uses TRBV14 and TRBJ2-1; weak D call: TRBD2 (5 bases). Germline V lookup: CDR1 SGHDN, CDR2 FVKESK. With 4 bases removed from V and 4 bases from J, the gap between germline ends came to 11 bases. This CDR3 spans 14 amino acids. CDR3 protein: CASSRGWTYNEQFF. The CDR3 DNA reads TGTGCCAGCAGCCGAGGGTGGACTTACAATGAGCAGTTCTTC. The full variable domain, with the rest looked up from reference TRBV14 and TRBJ2-1, is EAGVTQFPSHSVIEKGQTVTLRCDPISGHDNLYWYRRVMGKEIKFLLHFVKESKQDESGMPNNRFLAERTGGTYSTLKVQPAELEDSGVYFCASSRGWTYNEQFFGPGTRLTVL.

This chain links TRBV7-2 with TRBJ2-3; 12 bases agree with TRBD2. This CDR3 comprises 19 residues. Germline V lookup: CDR1 SGHTA, CDR2 FQGNSA. The trim removed 1 base at V and 5 bases at J, leaving 13 bases unmatched. The CDR3 sequence is CASSLGRRLAGGLVDTQYF. CDR3 nucleotide sequence: TGTGCCAGCAGCTTAGGGAGGCGCCTAGCGGGGGGGCTGGTAGATACGCAGTATTTT. The whole variable domain, remainder taken from reference TRBV7-2 and TRBJ2-3, is GAGVSQSPSNKVTEKGKDVELRCDPISGHTALYWYRQSLGQGLEFLIYFQGNSAPDKSGLPSDRFSAERTGGSVSTLTIQRTQQEDSAVYLCASSLGRRLAGGLVDTQYFGPGTRLTVL.

This chain links TRBV28 with TRBJ2-7; tentative D call: TRBD2 (7 bases). The germline V gene encodes CDR1 MDHEN and CDR2 SYDVKM. V shed 3 bases and J shed 2 bases, with 17 bases lying between them. This CDR3 comprises 16 residues. The CDR3 region has the DNA TGTGCCAGCAGTTTCCCCAGCTCGGGGGGCCCCTACGAGCAGTACTTC. As protein: CASSFPSSGGPYEQYF.